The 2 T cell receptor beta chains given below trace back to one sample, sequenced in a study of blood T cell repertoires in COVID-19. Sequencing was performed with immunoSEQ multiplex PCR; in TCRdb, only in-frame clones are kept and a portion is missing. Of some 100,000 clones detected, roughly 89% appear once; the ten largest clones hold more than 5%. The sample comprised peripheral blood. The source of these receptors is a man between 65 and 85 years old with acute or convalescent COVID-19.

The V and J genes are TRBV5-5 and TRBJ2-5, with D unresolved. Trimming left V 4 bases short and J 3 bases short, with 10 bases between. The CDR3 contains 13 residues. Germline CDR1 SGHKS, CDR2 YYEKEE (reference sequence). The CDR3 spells CASSARGEETQYF. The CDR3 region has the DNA TGTGCCAGCAGCGCCCGCGGCGAAGAGACCCAGTACTTC.

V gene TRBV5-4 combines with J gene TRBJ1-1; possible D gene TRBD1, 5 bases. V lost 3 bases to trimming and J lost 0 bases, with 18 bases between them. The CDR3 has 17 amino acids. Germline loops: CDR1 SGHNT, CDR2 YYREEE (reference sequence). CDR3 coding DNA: TGTGCCAGCAGCTCAGGGCACAGGAGGGGACTGAACACTGAAGCTTTCTTT. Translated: CASSSGHRRGLNTEAFF.